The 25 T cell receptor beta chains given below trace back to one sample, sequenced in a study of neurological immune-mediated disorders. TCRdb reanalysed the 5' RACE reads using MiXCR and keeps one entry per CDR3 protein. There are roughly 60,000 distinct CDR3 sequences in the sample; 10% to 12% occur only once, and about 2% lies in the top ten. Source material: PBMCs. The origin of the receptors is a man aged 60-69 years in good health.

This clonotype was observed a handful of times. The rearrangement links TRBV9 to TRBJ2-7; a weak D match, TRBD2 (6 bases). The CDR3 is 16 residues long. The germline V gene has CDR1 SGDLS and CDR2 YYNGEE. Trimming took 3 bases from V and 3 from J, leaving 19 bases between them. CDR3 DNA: TGTGCCAGCAGCGCCCGTCCCGGGAGCCGATACTACGAGCAGTACTTC. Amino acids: CASSARPGSRYYEQYF.

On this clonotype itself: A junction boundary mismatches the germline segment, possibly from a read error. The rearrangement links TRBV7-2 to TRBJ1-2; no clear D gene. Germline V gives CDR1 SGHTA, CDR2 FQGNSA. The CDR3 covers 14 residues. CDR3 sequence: CASSLPRGGLGCTF. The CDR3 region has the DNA TGTGCCAGCAGCCTACCTCGGGGTGGACTGGGCTGCACCTTC.

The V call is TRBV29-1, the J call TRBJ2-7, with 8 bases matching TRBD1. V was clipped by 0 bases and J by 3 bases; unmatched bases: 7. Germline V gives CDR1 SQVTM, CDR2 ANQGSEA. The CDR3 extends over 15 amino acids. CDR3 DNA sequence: TGCAGCGTTGAAGATCGGGCAGGGGGCCTCTACGAGCAGTACTTC. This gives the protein CSVEDRAGGLYEQYF.

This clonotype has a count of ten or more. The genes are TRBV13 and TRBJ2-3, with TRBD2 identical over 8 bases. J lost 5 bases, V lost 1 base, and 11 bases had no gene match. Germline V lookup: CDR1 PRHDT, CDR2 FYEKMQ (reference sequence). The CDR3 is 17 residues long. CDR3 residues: CASSLEASGGAGDTQYF. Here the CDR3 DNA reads TGTGCCAGCAGCTTAGAGGCCAGCGGGGGCGCGGGAGATACGCAGTATTTT.

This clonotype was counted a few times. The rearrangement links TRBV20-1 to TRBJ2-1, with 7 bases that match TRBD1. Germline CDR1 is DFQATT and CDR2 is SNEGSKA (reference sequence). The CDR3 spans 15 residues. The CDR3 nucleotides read TGCAGCCACCTAGGGGGCTCCCCTTCCTACAATGAGCAGTTCTTC. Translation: CSHLGGSPSYNEQFF.

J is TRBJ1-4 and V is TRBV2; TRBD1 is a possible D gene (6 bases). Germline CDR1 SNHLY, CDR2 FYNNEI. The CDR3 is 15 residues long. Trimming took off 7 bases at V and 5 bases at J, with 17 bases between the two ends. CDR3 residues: CASTLTQGGNEKLFF. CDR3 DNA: TGTGCCAGCACCCTCACACAGGGAGGGAATGAAAAACTGTTTTTT.

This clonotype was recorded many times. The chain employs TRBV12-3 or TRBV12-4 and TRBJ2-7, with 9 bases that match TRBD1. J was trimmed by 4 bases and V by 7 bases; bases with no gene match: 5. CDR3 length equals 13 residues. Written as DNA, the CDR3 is TGTGCCAGCAAAGGGACAGGGACATACGAGCAGTACTTC. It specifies CASKGTGTYEQYF.

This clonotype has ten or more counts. CDR3 DNA sequence: TGCGCCAGCAGCCAAGAAGGGGGGGGTAACTATGGCTACACCTTC. Its protein product is CASSQEGGGNYGYTF. The V and J genes are TRBV4-3 and TRBJ1-2, with D maybe TRBD1 (6 bases). Between the trimmed V and J ends, which lost 0 bases and 1 base, there was a span of 9 bases. Germline V gene lookup returns CDR1 LGHNA and CDR2 YSLEER. The CDR3 consists of 15 residues.

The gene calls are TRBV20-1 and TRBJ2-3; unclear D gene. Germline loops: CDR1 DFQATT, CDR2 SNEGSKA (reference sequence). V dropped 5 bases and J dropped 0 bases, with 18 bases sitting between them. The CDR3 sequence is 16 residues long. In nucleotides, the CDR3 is TGCAGTGCTCTGCCCCTTCGCGACTCTAGCACAGATACGCAGTATTTT. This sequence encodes CSALPLRDSSTDTQYF.

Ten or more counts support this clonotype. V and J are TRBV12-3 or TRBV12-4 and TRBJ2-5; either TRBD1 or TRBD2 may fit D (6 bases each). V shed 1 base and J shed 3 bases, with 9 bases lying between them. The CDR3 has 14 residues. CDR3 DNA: TGTGCCAGCAGTTTAGTAGGGGGGAAAGAGACCCAGTACTTC. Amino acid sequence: CASSLVGGKETQYF.

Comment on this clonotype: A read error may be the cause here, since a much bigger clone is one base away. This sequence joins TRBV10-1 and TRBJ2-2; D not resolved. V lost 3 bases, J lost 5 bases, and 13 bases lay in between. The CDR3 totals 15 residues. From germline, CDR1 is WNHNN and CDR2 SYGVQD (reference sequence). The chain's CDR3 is CASSDEASRTGELFF. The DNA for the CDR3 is TGCGCCAGCAGTGATGAGGCGAGCCGTACCGGGGAGCTGTTTTTT.

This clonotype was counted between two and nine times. This chain's CDR3 is CSARDSAYGYTF. The CDR3 nucleotides are TGCAGTGCTCGGGACAGTGCCTATGGCTACACCTTC. This sequence joins TRBV20-1 and TRBJ1-2; 7 bases are shared with TRBD1. CDR1 is DFQATT, CDR2 SNEGSKA, per germline (reference sequence). The ends lost 5 bases at V and 4 bases at J; junction bases unmatched: 4. The CDR3 spans 12 residues.

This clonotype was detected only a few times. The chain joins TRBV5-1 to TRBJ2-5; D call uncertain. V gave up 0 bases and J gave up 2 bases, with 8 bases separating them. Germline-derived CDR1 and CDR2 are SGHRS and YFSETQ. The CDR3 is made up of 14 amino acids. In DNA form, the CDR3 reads TGCGCCAGCAGCTTGGTTGGAGATCAAGAGACCCAGTACTTC. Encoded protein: CASSLVGDQETQYF. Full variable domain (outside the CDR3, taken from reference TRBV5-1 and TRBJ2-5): KAGVTQTPRYLIKTRGQQVTLSCSPISGHRSVSWYQQTPGQGLQFLFEYFSETQRNKGNFPGRFSGRQFSNSRSEMNVSTLELGDSALYLCASSLVGDQETQYFGPGTRLLVL.

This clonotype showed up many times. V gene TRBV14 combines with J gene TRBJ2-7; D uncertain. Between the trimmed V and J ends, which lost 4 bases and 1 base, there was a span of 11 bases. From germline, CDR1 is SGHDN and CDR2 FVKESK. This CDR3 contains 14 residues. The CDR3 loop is CASSLQPSSYEQYF. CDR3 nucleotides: TGTGCCAGCAGCCTCCAACCTTCTTCCTACGAGCAGTACTTC.

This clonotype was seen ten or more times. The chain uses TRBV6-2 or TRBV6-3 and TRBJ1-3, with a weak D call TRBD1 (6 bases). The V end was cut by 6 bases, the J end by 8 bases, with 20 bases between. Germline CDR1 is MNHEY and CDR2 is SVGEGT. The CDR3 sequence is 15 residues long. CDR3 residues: CASSLVGTTADTIYF. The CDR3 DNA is TGTGCCAGCAGCCTCGTAGGGACAACTGCGGACACCATATATTTT.

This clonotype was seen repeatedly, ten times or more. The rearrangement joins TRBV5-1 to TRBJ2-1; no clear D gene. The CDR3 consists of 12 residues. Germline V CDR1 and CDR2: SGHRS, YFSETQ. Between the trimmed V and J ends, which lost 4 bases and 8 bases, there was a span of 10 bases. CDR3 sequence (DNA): TGCGCCAGCAGCCCGAAGCTATATGAGCAGTTCTTC. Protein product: CASSPKLYEQFF. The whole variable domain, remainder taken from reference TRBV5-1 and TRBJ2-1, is KAGVTQTPRYLIKTRGQQVTLSCSPISGHRSVSWYQQTPGQGLQFLFEYFSETQRNKGNFPGRFSGRQFSNSRSEMNVSTLELGDSALYLCASSPKLYEQFFGPGTRLTVL.

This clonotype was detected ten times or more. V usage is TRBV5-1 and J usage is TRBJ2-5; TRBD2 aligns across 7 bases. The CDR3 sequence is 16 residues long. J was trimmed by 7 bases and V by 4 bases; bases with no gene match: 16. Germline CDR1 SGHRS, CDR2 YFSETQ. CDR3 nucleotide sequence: TGCGCCAGCAGCAACCCGGACGGGACTACCACTGGGACCCAGTACTTC. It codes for CASSNPDGTTTGTQYF. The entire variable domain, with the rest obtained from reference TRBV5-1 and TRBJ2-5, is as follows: KAGVTQTPRYLIKTRGQQVTLSCSPISGHRSVSWYQQTPGQGLQFLFEYFSETQRNKGNFPGRFSGRQFSNSRSEMNVSTLELGDSALYLCASSNPDGTTTGTQYFGPGTRLLVL.

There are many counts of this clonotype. CDR3 amino acids: CASSTTGQGVKNIQYF. In DNA, the CDR3 is TGTGCCAGCAGTACCACAGGACAGGGCGTCAAAAACATTCAGTACTTC. The J gene is TRBJ2-4, the V gene TRBV27; TRBD1 aligns across 8 bases. The CDR3 spans 16 residues. CDR1 and CDR2 from the germline V gene are MNHEY and SMNVEV (reference sequence). The ends lost 5 bases at V and 3 bases at J; junction bases unmatched: 9.

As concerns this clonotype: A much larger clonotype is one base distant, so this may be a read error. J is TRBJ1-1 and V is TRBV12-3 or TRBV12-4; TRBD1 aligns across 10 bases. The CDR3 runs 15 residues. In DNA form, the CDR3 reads TGTACCAGCAGTGGGGACAGGGGTCTGAACACTGAAGCTTTCTTT. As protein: CTSSGDRGLNTEAFF.

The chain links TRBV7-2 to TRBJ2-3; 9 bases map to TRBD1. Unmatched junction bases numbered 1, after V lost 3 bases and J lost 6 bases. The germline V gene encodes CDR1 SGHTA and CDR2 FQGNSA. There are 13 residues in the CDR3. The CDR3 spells CASSFDRGDTQYF. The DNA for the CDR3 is TGTGCCAGCAGCTTCGACAGGGGGGATACGCAGTATTTT.

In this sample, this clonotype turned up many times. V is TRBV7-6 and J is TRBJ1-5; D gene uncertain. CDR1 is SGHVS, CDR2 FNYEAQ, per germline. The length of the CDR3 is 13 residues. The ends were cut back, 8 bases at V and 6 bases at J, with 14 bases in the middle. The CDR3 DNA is TGTGCCAGCTCCCCCGAACACGGTCAGCCCCAGCATTTT. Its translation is CASSPEHGQPQHF.

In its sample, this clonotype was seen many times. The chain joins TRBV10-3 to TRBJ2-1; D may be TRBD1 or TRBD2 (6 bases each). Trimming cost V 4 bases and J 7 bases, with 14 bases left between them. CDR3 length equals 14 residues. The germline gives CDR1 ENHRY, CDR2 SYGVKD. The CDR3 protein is CAISVDGGFNEQFF. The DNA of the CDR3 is TGTGCCATCAGTGTCGACGGGGGCTTTAATGAGCAGTTCTTC.

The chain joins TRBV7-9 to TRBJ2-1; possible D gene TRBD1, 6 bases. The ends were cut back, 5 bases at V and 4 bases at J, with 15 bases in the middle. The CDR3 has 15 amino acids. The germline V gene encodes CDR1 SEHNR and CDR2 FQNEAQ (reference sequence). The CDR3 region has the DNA TGTGCCAGCAGCATCCGGGACAACGGTTACAATGAGCAGTTCTTC. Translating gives CASSIRDNGYNEQFF.

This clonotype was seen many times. The CDR3 protein is CASSLEDPYYGYTF. CDR3 sequence (DNA): TGCGCCAGCAGCTTAGAGGACCCCTACTATGGCTACACCTTC. The V call is TRBV5-1, the J call TRBJ1-2; D not certain. Germline V gives CDR1 SGHRS, CDR2 YFSETQ. The CDR3 consists of 14 residues. V shed 2 bases and J shed 3 bases, with 11 bases lying between them.

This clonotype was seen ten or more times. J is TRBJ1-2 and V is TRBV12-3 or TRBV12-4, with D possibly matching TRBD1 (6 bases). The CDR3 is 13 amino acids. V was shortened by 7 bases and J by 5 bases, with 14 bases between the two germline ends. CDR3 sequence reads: CASTPGGNYGYTF. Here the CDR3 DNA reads TGTGCCAGCACCCCGGGGGGCAATTATGGCTACACCTTC.